Listed below are T cell receptor beta chains from one sample, sequenced in a study of Ad26.COV2.S vaccination and SARS-CoV-2 variants. The data were produced by immunoSEQ multiplex PCR, yet TCRdb's version contains in-frame clones alone and is incomplete. The table records 350,000 to 500,000 clones, about 93% of them present only once. This material consisted of peripheral blood, taken in a trial of Ad26.COV2.S vaccine versus placebo. The receptors here all came from a person between 18 and 65 years old who received the Ad26.COV2.S COVID-19 vaccine or a placebo. The CDR3 runs from the conserved cysteine through the conserved F or W. D genes are given only for firm matches. The size field is filled for only some rows; it gives once, few, many or a size class.

d_gene	v_gene	j_gene	abundance	CDR3aa	CDR3nt
NA	TRBV23-1	TRBJ1-2	NA	CASSQSWRSYLNYGYTF	TGCGCCAGCAGTCAATCGTGGAGATCTTACCTTAACTATGGCTACACCTTC
NA	TRBV5-4	TRBJ2-3	NA	CASSLVLTDTQYF	TGTGCCAGCAGCTTGGTCCTCACAGATACGCAGTATTTT
NA	TRBV7-9	TRBJ1-4	NA	CASSSTGSYEKLFF	TGTGCCAGCAGCTCTACAGGGAGTTATGAAAAACTGTTTTTT
TRBD2	TRBV19	TRBJ2-7	few	CASSASGPYEQYF	TGTGCCAGTAGTGCTAGCGGTCCCTACGAGCAGTACTTC
NA	TRBV5-1	TRBJ2-1	NA	CASSLFGDTYNEQFF	TGCGCCAGCAGCTTGTTCGGGGACACCTACAATGAGCAGTTCTTC
NA	TRBV7-9	TRBJ2-6	once	CASSLLSGAGANVLTF	TGTGCCAGCAGCTTACTGTCAGGGGCCGGGGCCAACGTCCTGACTTTC
NA	TRBV5-5	TRBJ2-7	NA	CASSLVAGEQYF	TGTGCCAGCAGCTTGGTAGCAGGCGAGCAGTACTTC
NA	TRBV14	TRBJ2-2	NA	CASSHVAGTGELFF	TGTGCCAGCAGCCACGTGGCTGGCACCGGGGAGCTGTTTTTT
NA	TRBV12-3/TRBV12-4	TRBJ1-4	NA	CASRRSPNEKLFF	TGTGCCAGCAGGCGGTCGCCTAATGAAAAACTGTTTTTT
NA	TRBV5-1	TRBJ2-6	once	CASSLAGSGANVLTF	TGCGCCAGCAGCCTCGCGGGCTCTGGGGCCAACGTCCTGACTTTC
NA	TRBV6-5	TRBJ1-1	NA	CASNRPTGNTEAFF	TGTGCCAGCAACCGACCTACAGGGAATACTGAAGCTTTCTTT
TRBD2	TRBV5-1	TRBJ2-1	NA	CASSLGGLAGASVYNEQFF	TGCGCCAGCAGCTTGGGGGGACTAGCGGGAGCCTCCGTGTACAATGAGCAGTTCTTC
TRBD2	TRBV2	TRBJ2-3	NA	CASRGRAGAPPDTQYF	TGTGCCAGCAGAGGTCGAGCGGGAGCCCCCCCAGATACGCAGTATTTT
TRBD2	TRBV6-2/TRBV6-3	TRBJ2-3	NA	CASSYSPTSGSTDTQYF	TGTGCCAGCAGTTACTCTCCGACTAGCGGGAGCACAGATACGCAGTATTTT
TRBD1	TRBV6-5	TRBJ1-6	NA	CASRVDRGNSPLHF	TGTGCCAGCAGAGTCGACAGGGGTAACTCACCCCTCCACTTT
TRBD2	TRBV7-2	TRBJ2-3	NA	CASSTLAGGQLDTQYF	TGTGCCAGCAGCACACTAGCGGGAGGGCAGTTGGATACGCAGTATTTT
NA	TRBV21-1	TRBJ2-7	few	CASSKSPGLAGGYEQYF	TGTGCCAGCAGCAAATCCCCGGGACTAGCGGGAGGTTACGAGCAGTACTTC
NA	TRBV29-1	TRBJ1-5	NA	CSVRDGHYSNQPQHF	TGCAGCGTTCGGGACGGGCATTATAGCAATCAGCCCCAGCATTTT
TRBD1	TRBV7-2	TRBJ1-2	NA	CASSPDRGNGYTF	TGTGCCAGCAGTCCAGACAGGGGGAACGGCTACACCTTC
TRBD1	TRBV14	TRBJ1-3	NA	CASSHTTGEFAGNTIYF	TGTGCCAGCAGCCATACGACAGGGGAATTTGCTGGAAACACCATATATTTT
NA	TRBV18	TRBJ1-1	few	CASSPRDGRGSEAFF	TGTGCCAGCTCACCACGGGACGGGAGGGGATCTGAAGCTTTCTTT
NA	TRBV5-4	TRBJ2-3	NA	CASSLGDHRTDTQYF	TGTGCCAGCAGCTTGGGGGACCACCGCACAGATACGCAGTATTTT
TRBD1	TRBV7-2	TRBJ2-1	NA	CASFLPGQGAYNEQFF	TGTGCCAGCTTTCTTCCAGGACAGGGGGCCTACAATGAGCAGTTCTTC
NA	TRBV5-1	TRBJ2-3	NA	CASSPGNTDTQYF	TGCGCCAGCAGTCCGGGGAACACAGATACGCAGTATTTT
NA	TRBV5-4	TRBJ1-2	NA	CASSLEGKRYGYTF	TGTGCCAGCAGCTTGGAGGGTAAACGCTATGGCTACACCTTC
NA	TRBV6-1	TRBJ1-1	NA	CASSEVGGPMNTEAFF	TGTGCCAGCAGTGAAGTAGGGGGGCCGATGAACACTGAAGCTTTCTTT
TRBD2	TRBV7-6	TRBJ2-5	NA	CASSPSPSGRAVETQYF	TGTGCCAGCAGCCCATCCCCTAGCGGGAGGGCCGTGGAGACCCAGTACTTC
TRBD2	TRBV3-1/TRBV3-2	TRBJ2-1	NA	CASSHGLAGRSYNEQFF	TGTGCCAGCAGCCACGGACTAGCGGGACGCTCCTACAATGAGCAGTTCTTC
NA	TRBV4-2	TRBJ2-1	NA	CASSQDLLSSYNEQFF	TGTGCCAGCAGCCAAGATCTACTAAGCTCCTACAATGAGCAGTTCTTC
TRBD1	TRBV19	TRBJ1-1	NA	CAENRGRGSEAFF	TGTGCCGAAAACAGGGGGAGAGGATCTGAAGCTTTCTTT
TRBD1	TRBV5-6	TRBJ1-4	once	CASSRTGLNEKLFF	TGTGCCAGCTCCAGGACAGGGCTTAATGAAAAACTGTTTTTT
NA	TRBV6-1	TRBJ2-7	NA	CASSERLTYEQYF	TGTGCCAGCAGTGAGAGGTTAACGTACGAGCAGTACTTC
TRBD2	TRBV11-2	TRBJ2-2	NA	CASSFLAGVRTGELFF	TGTGCCAGCAGCTTTCTAGCGGGAGTGCGTACCGGGGAGCTGTTTTTT